These 5 T cell receptor beta chains share one sample of origin, sequenced in a study of glioma-infiltrating T cells (dated by TCRdb to the mid-2010s). Sequencing took place on an Illumina MiSeq. TCR alpha and beta CDR3 regions were amplified with the iRepertoire nested amplicon-rescue multiplex PCR (arm-PCR) platform from RNA. The public reads were run again by TCRdb, first through fastp at Q25 and then through MiXCR, and only productive beta chains were kept. Records with the same CDR3 protein are collapsed into one entry carrying the most frequent genes and DNA. Here the sample has 100,000 to 150,000 distinct CDR3 sequences; 24% occur a single time. Of the sample, under 35% falls within the top ten clones. Sequenced input: glioma tissue, nonneoplastic brain tissue, or PBMCs (not recorded which). The receptors shown here come from a human donor with low-grade glioma or glioblastoma, undergoing nonglioma brain surgery, or in good health (not recorded which).

This clonotype was detected once. The rearrangement uses TRBV29-1 and TRBJ2-3, with D possibly called TRBD1 or TRBD2 (5 bases each). V lost 7 bases, J lost 6 bases, and 17 bases lay in between. From germline, CDR1 is SQVTM and CDR2 ANQGSEA. The CDR3 has 13 amino acids. DNA for the CDR3: TGCAGCGAACAACCCCGGGGCGCGGATACGCAGTATTTT. It yields the protein CSEQPRGADTQYF.

The chain's CDR3 is CASSLSEAGRTDTQYF. The CDR3 DNA reads as TGTGCCAGCAGCTTAAGCGAAGCGGGAAGAACAGATACGCAGTATTTT. The chain combines TRBV7-9 with TRBJ2-3; 7 positions match TRBD2. Trimming removed 2 bases from V and 3 bases from J; junction bases left unmatched: 8. The CDR3 runs to 16 residues. The germline CDR1 and CDR2 sequences are SEHNR and FQNEAQ (reference sequence).

This clonotype was observed a handful of times. This sequence joins TRBV18 and TRBJ2-6; the match to TRBD1 covers 8 bases. This CDR3 region has 17 residues. V was pared by 2 bases and J by 0 bases, with 3 bases of the junction left unmatched. Germline V lookup: CDR1 KGHSH, CDR2 LQKENI. The CDR3 protein is CASSPAGGLSGANVLTF. The CDR3 coding sequence is TGTGCCAGCTCACCAGCAGGGGGCCTCTCTGGGGCCAACGTCCTGACTTTC.

This clonotype showed up just a few times. The chain joins TRBV12-3 or TRBV12-4 to TRBJ1-1; D call uncertain. V was pared by 6 bases and J by 4 bases, with 12 bases between. This CDR3 contains 13 residues. This chain's CDR3 is CASSISDSTEAFF. The DNA for the CDR3 is TGTGCCAGCAGCATCTCCGACTCCACTGAAGCTTTCTTT.

This clonotype has just one count. One end of the junction varies from germline; a read error may be responsible. The V call is TRBV2, the J call TRBJ1-1; possible D gene TRBD1, 5 bases. The length of the CDR3 is 14 residues. Per the germline V gene, CDR1 is SNHLY and CDR2 is FYNNEI. The CDR3 region has the DNA TGTGCCAGCAAAGAGGGGCTGTCGAACACTGAAGTTTTCTTT. Amino acids: CASKEGLSNTEVFF.